This is a list of T cell receptor beta chains from one sample in a study of T cells in Graves' hyperthyroidism and ophthalmopathy. Each CDR3 protein is one row after TCRdb ran MiXCR on the multiplex PCR reads. Here the sample spans about half a million distinct CDR3 sequences, approximately 22% being singletons. The sequencing sample was made of blood. These receptors all stem from an older woman with Graves' ophthalmopathy. Both conserved end residues are part of each CDR3. Fields, in order: clone size, V gene, D gene, J gene, CDR3 DNA, CDR3 protein. A D gene is named only where the DNA matches it firmly. Size is stated for part of the rows, as once, few or many counts, or as a class when the clone is expanded.

clone size: few
V gene: TRBV19
D gene: TRBD1
J gene: TRBJ2-5
CDR3 DNA: TGTGCCAGTAGTGTGGGACAGGGGTCCCAAGAGACCCAGTACTTC
CDR3 protein: CASSVGQGSQETQYF

clone size: once
V gene: TRBV6-5
D gene: .
J gene: TRBJ2-2
CDR3 DNA: TGTGCCAGCAGATATTCCGTCCAAAAGCAGTCCAGAACCGGGGAGCTGTTTTTT
CDR3 protein: CASRYSVQKQSRTGELFF

clone size: few
V gene: TRBV18
D gene: .
J gene: TRBJ2-5
CDR3 DNA: TGTGCCAGCTCACCATACGGGCAAGAGACCCAGTACTTC
CDR3 protein: CASSPYGQETQYF

clone size: many
V gene: TRBV7-2
D gene: .
J gene: TRBJ2-3
CDR3 DNA: TGTGCCAGCAGCTCCGGAACCACAGATACGCAGTATTTT
CDR3 protein: CASSSGTTDTQYF

clone size: few
V gene: TRBV12-3/TRBV12-4
D gene: .
J gene: TRBJ2-1
CDR3 DNA: TGTGCCAGCAGTTTGATGGGAGGTAATGAGCAGTTCTTC
CDR3 protein: CASSLMGGNEQFF

clone size: .
V gene: TRBV10-3
D gene: .
J gene: TRBJ1-1
CDR3 DNA: TGTGCCATCACGGCAGTGAAGGACACTGAAGCTTTCTTT
CDR3 protein: CAITAVKDTEAFF

clone size: few
V gene: TRBV19
D gene: TRBD2
J gene: TRBJ2-7
CDR3 DNA: TGTGCCAGTAGTTACGGGGGGTTGGCGTCCGGAGAAGAGCAGTACTTC
CDR3 protein: CASSYGGLASGEEQYF

clone size: .
V gene: TRBV9
D gene: .
J gene: TRBJ2-1
CDR3 DNA: TGTGCCAGCAGTGGGGGGAGTGAGGATAATGAGCAGTTCTTC
CDR3 protein: CASSGGSEDNEQFF

clone size: few
V gene: TRBV20-1
D gene: .
J gene: TRBJ1-1
CDR3 DNA: TGCAGTGCGAAGACGGGAGTCGGGACTGAAGCTTTCTTT
CDR3 protein: CSAKTGVGTEAFF

clone size: .
V gene: TRBV18
D gene: .
J gene: TRBJ1-1
CDR3 DNA: TGTGCCAGCTCACCATCACCACCGCGAGGGGTCACTGAAGCTTTCTTT
CDR3 protein: CASSPSPPRGVTEAFF

clone size: many
V gene: TRBV3-1
D gene: .
J gene: TRBJ2-3
CDR3 DNA: TGTGCCAGCAGCCAAGATCGGTTAGCTACAGATACGCAGTATTTT
CDR3 protein: CASSQDRLATDTQYF

clone size: .
V gene: TRBV19
D gene: TRBD1
J gene: TRBJ2-3
CDR3 DNA: TGTGCCAGTAGCCGGACAGGGGTCCCAGATACGCAGTATTTT
CDR3 protein: CASSRTGVPDTQYF

clone size: few
V gene: TRBV15
D gene: TRBD2
J gene: TRBJ2-1
CDR3 DNA: TGTGCCACCAGCAGCGGACTAGCGGTTGGCAATGAGCAGTTCTTC
CDR3 protein: CATSSGLAVGNEQFF

clone size: few
V gene: TRBV5-1
D gene: TRBD1
J gene: TRBJ1-4
CDR3 DNA: TGCGCCAGCAGCTCCCAGGGGGCTTCTAATGAAAAACTGTTTTTT
CDR3 protein: CASSSQGASNEKLFF

clone size: once
V gene: TRBV27
D gene: TRBD1
J gene: TRBJ2-4
CDR3 DNA: TGTGCCAGCAGTTCCGGGACAGGGGTCTTCAACATTCAGTACTTC
CDR3 protein: CASSSGTGVFNIQYF

clone size: many
V gene: TRBV28
D gene: .
J gene: TRBJ1-1
CDR3 DNA: TGTGCCAGCAGTTTCGCGGGGGAGAACACTGAAGCTTTCTTT
CDR3 protein: CASSFAGENTEAFF

clone size: many
V gene: TRBV12-3/TRBV12-4
D gene: TRBD2
J gene: TRBJ2-1
CDR3 DNA: TGTGCCAGCGAACTAGCGGGCATCAATGAGCAGTTCTTC
CDR3 protein: CASELAGINEQFF

clone size: .
V gene: TRBV6-1
D gene: TRBD2
J gene: TRBJ2-7
CDR3 DNA: TGTGCCAGCACTGGGCGCGGGAGGGCCGCCTACGAGCAGTACTTC
CDR3 protein: CASTGRGRAAYEQYF

clone size: many
V gene: TRBV14
D gene: .
J gene: TRBJ2-2
CDR3 DNA: TGTGCCAGCAGCCCGTTGGTGGGAGCGTACACCGGGGAGCTGTTTTTT
CDR3 protein: CASSPLVGAYTGELFF

clone size: few
V gene: TRBV6-1
D gene: .
J gene: TRBJ1-1
CDR3 DNA: TGTGCCAGCACCCGGGGACGAAAAACTGAAGCTTTCTTT
CDR3 protein: CASTRGRKTEAFF

clone size: many
V gene: TRBV28
D gene: .
J gene: TRBJ2-7
CDR3 DNA: TGTGCCAGCACCCCTTTTCGTAACTCCTACGAGCAGTACTTC
CDR3 protein: CASTPFRNSYEQYF

clone size: .
V gene: TRBV12-3/TRBV12-4
D gene: .
J gene: TRBJ2-3
CDR3 DNA: TGTGCCAGCAGCACAGGACGGGATACGCAGTATTTT
CDR3 protein: CASSTGRDTQYF

clone size: few
V gene: TRBV20-1
D gene: TRBD2
J gene: TRBJ2-1
CDR3 DNA: TGCAGTGCTATAGAAGGCGGGAGAAGGCACAGTGAGCAGTTCTTC
CDR3 protein: CSAIEGGRRHSEQFF

clone size: many
V gene: TRBV20-1
D gene: .
J gene: TRBJ1-1
CDR3 DNA: TGCAGTGCTAGAGATCACATGGTGCGGACTGAAGCTTTCTTT
CDR3 protein: CSARDHMVRTEAFF

clone size: few
V gene: TRBV5-1
D gene: TRBD1
J gene: TRBJ2-7
CDR3 DNA: TGCGCCAGCAGTCCCGGGACAGGACGCAACGAGCAGTACTTC
CDR3 protein: CASSPGTGRNEQYF

clone size: .
V gene: TRBV11-1
D gene: .
J gene: TRBJ2-2
CDR3 DNA: TGTGCCAGCAGCCAAGGGTGGGGACCCGGGGAGCTGTTTTTT
CDR3 protein: CASSQGWGPGELFF

clone size: once
V gene: TRBV13
D gene: TRBD1
J gene: TRBJ1-2
CDR3 DNA: TGTGCCAGCAGCTTAGGTCCCCGGGACAGGGTGAATGGCTACACCTTC
CDR3 protein: CASSLGPRDRVNGYTF

clone size: few
V gene: TRBV24-1
D gene: .
J gene: TRBJ2-1
CDR3 DNA: TGTGCCACCAGTGATTTGGCTAGCACCTACAATGAGCAGTTCTTC
CDR3 protein: CATSDLASTYNEQFF

clone size: few
V gene: TRBV20-1
D gene: TRBD2
J gene: TRBJ2-3
CDR3 DNA: TGCAGTGCTAGTAGCGGGAGTAGTGCGGTGGATACGCAGTATTTT
CDR3 protein: CSASSGSSAVDTQYF

clone size: .
V gene: TRBV20-1
D gene: .
J gene: TRBJ2-7
CDR3 DNA: TGCAGTGCTAGTCCGGGGGCCCTTACCTACGAGCAGTACTTC
CDR3 protein: CSASPGALTYEQYF

clone size: few
V gene: TRBV7-3
D gene: .
J gene: TRBJ2-5
CDR3 DNA: TGTGCCAGCAGCTTATATCGCCATGAGACCCAGTACTTC
CDR3 protein: CASSLYRHETQYF

clone size: few
V gene: TRBV5-5
D gene: .
J gene: TRBJ2-5
CDR3 DNA: TGTGCCAGCAGCTTCCAGGAGGGGATAGGAGAGACCCAGTACTTC
CDR3 protein: CASSFQEGIGETQYF